These T cell receptor beta chains were read from a single sample in a study of monozygotic twins with inflammatory bowel disease. Reprocessing the 5' RACE reads, TCRdb reports a single entry for every CDR3 protein and omits DNA. Its clone listing holds about 420,000 distinct CDR3 sequences. Specimen: blood. The receptors shown here come from a human donor with ulcerative colitis or Crohn's disease, or a healthy co-twin of an affected twin (not recorded which). Each CDR3 is given with its conserved first and last residue. Fields, in order: J gene, V gene, CDR3 protein.

TRBJ2-3 TRBV7-7 CASSLARQGKQYF
TRBJ2-3 TRBV27 CASSSHSDTQYF
TRBJ2-2 TRBV15 CATSRDWQGGDTGELFF
TRBJ1-4 TRBV20-1 CSARDLGRADEKLFF
TRBJ2-5 TRBV5-5 CASSPGQGPQETQYF
TRBJ1-2 TRBV5-4 CASSLGDGGSVGYTF
TRBJ2-7 TRBV3-1 CASSQDTRSLYEQYF
TRBJ2-5 TRBV20-1 CSASREGRETQYF
TRBJ2-1 TRBV9 CASSVAESSYNEQFF
TRBJ2-6 TRBV4-3 CASSQDWKGPFSGANVLTF
TRBJ1-1 TRBV28 CASAGGAMNTEAFF
TRBJ2-3 TRBV27 CASTSGTLTDTQYF
TRBJ1-5 TRBV2 CASSQGQGWTQPQHF
TRBJ2-1 TRBV20-1 CSASGAYNEQFF
TRBJ2-7 TRBV7-2 CASSLGRSYEQYF
TRBJ2-7 TRBV20-1 CSASGRISYEQYF
TRBJ1-1 TRBV29-1 CSVVGGQGALEEAFF
TRBJ1-6 TRBV20-1 CSARDFLQGADSPLHF
TRBJ2-3 TRBV20-1 CSAGSGGALTDTQYF
TRBJ2-6 TRBV27 CASSLDRTDVLTF
TRBJ2-7 TRBV3-1 CASSQDWRGRRAEQYF
TRBJ1-1 TRBV7-2 CASSRGQGGTEAFF
TRBJ1-2 TRBV18 CASSLSTTGMGDYGYTF
TRBJ2-1 TRBV5-5 CASSLVRVGGNYNEQFF
TRBJ2-7 TRBV10-3 CAIRGTGGTYEQYF
TRBJ1-2 TRBV10-3 CAISGQGADYGYTF
TRBJ2-1 TRBV5-1 CASSLADWGYNEQFF
TRBJ2-2 TRBV4-2 CASSQDPGGPGGGELFF
TRBJ2-6 TRBV21-1 CASSLRDRISSGANVLTF
TRBJ2-5 TRBV5-1 CASSLVASGQETQYF
TRBJ2-3 TRBV5-1 CASSLVQDTDTQYF
TRBJ1-1 TRBV10-3 CAISDSQGGTEAFF
TRBJ2-1 TRBV18 CASPPTSGISYNEQFF
TRBJ2-5 TRBV5-1 CASSLARIQETQYF
TRBJ2-1 TRBV28 CASSSGAGAGGAEQFF
TRBJ2-7 TRBV29-1 CSGTGFGEQYF
TRBJ2-7 TRBV6-2/TRBV6-3 CASSGPRTAYEQYF
TRBJ2-7 TRBV29-1 CSAITGLAGVHEQYF
TRBJ2-7 TRBV7-3 CASSQDRYSYEQYF
TRBJ2-1 TRBV6-2/TRBV6-3 CASSYTLQGDGGNEQFF
TRBJ1-4 TRBV27 CASSPFATTNEKLFF
TRBJ2-2 TRBV5-6 CASSRDRAFVGELFF
TRBJ2-3 TRBV7-9 CASSLVSGNTQYF
TRBJ2-3 TRBV20-1 CSARPTGTQYF
TRBJ1-1 TRBV5-1 CASSFRQGHTEAFF
TRBJ1-6 TRBV20-1 CSARETGSLSRRHF
TRBJ2-2 TRBV27 CASSRRQGGIGELFF
TRBJ1-5 TRBV20-1 CSAPGQRNQPQHF
TRBJ1-4 TRBV5-1 CASSPFEGANEKLFF
TRBJ2-7 TRBV2 CASSGFEEQYF
TRBJ2-1 TRBV24-1 CATPINRAVINEQFF
TRBJ1-3 TRBV6-5 CASRPAPSHGNTIYF
TRBJ1-5 TRBV7-8 CASSGGRGHQPQHF
TRBJ2-5 TRBV19 CASSIGTLIPRETQYF
TRBJ2-3 TRBV7-9 CASSPLLAAITDTQYF
TRBJ2-3 TRBV11-2 CASSLGDRGLGGTDTQYF
TRBJ1-2 TRBV7-2 CASSPRPLGGGDGYTF
TRBJ2-7 TRBV3-1 CASSQTGNPYEQYF
TRBJ1-5 TRBV30 CAWSASTHSPYSNQPQHF